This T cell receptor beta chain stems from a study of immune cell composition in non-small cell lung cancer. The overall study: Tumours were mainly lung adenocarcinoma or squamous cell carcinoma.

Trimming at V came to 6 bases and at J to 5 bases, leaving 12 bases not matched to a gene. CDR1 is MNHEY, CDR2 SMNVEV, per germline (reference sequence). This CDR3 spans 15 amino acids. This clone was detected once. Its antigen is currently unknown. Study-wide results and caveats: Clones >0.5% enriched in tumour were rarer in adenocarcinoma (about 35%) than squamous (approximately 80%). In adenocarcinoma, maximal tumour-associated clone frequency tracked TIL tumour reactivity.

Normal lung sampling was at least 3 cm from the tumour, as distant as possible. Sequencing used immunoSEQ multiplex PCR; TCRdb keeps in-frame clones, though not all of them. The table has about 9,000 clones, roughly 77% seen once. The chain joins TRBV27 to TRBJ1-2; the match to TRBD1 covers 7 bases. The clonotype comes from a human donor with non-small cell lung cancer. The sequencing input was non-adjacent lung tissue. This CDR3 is CASSGRSTGRYGYTF. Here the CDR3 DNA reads TGTGCCAGCAGCGGTCGGTCGACAGGGCGTTATGGCTACACCTTC.